One and the same sample provided the 31 T cell receptor beta chains below, sequenced in a study of blood T cell repertoires in COVID-19. Sequencing used immunoSEQ multiplex PCR; TCRdb keeps in-frame clones, though not all of them. The sample records 150,000 to 200,000 clones, around four fifths being singletons. Material for sequencing was peripheral blood. The source is a man in his 60s with COVID-19, enrolled during active disease.

This clone has ten or more counts. The same CDR3 is also encoded by other DNA sequences in this sample. V usage is TRBV14 and J usage is TRBJ1-1, with 9 bases aligning to TRBD1. Per the germline V gene, CDR1 is SGHDN and CDR2 is FVKESK. J gave up 1 base and V 4 bases, and 4 bases lay outside the gene matches. The CDR3 extends over 15 amino acids. CDR3 nucleotide sequence: TGTGCCAGCAGCCGGGGGACAGGGTGGAACACTGAAGCTTTCTTT. It encodes CASSRGTGWNTEAFF.

The chain is built from TRBV7-2 and TRBJ2-3; TRBD2 matches at 8 bases. The germline V gene has CDR1 SGHTA and CDR2 FQGNSA. Trimming removed 3 bases from V and 3 bases from J; junction bases left unmatched: 2. The CDR3 length is 14 residues. DNA for the CDR3: TGTGCCAGCAGCTTCGGGGGGGCTACAGATACGCAGTATTTT. Translation gives CASSFGGATDTQYF.

V gene TRBV5-1 combines with J gene TRBJ2-1; possible D gene TRBD2, 6 bases. The CDR3 runs 15 residues. Trimming took 2 bases from V and 0 from J, leaving 9 bases between them. Germline CDR1 SGHRS, CDR2 YFSETQ. Here the CDR3 reads CASSFSGSSYNEQFF. The CDR3, as DNA: TGCGCCAGCAGCTTTAGCGGTAGCTCCTACAATGAGCAGTTCTTC.

The chain has TRBV30 and TRBJ2-7, with no clear D. Germline V lookup: CDR1 GTSNPN, CDR2 SVGIG (reference sequence). The CDR3 loop spans 12 amino acids. V gave up 0 bases and J gave up 0 bases, with 3 bases separating them. CDR3 residues: CAWSVSSYEQYF. The CDR3 DNA reads as TGTGCCTGGAGTGTTAGCTCCTACGAGCAGTACTTC.

The chain carries TRBV14 and TRBJ1-1, with D tentatively TRBD1 (6 bases). Between the trimmed V and J ends, which lost 4 bases and 0 bases, there was a span of 15 bases. Germline V gives CDR1 SGHDN, CDR2 FVKESK. This CDR3 comprises 16 residues. The CDR3 DNA sequence: TGTGCCAGCAGCCCCCGCCGGGGGGGCGTGAACACTGAAGCTTTCTTT. The encoded protein is CASSPRRGGVNTEAFF.

V usage is TRBV18 and J usage is TRBJ2-2; possibly TRBD1 for D (6 bases). Germline loops: CDR1 KGHSH, CDR2 LQKENI. This CDR3 has 17 amino acids. Trimming shortened V by 3 bases and J by 4 bases, and 18 bases separated the two germline ends. CDR3: CASSPRTKSRGTGELFF. The CDR3 bases are TGTGCCAGCTCACCCCGTACTAAGAGCAGGGGCACCGGGGAGCTGTTTTTT.

The chain carries TRBV5-1 and TRBJ2-3; 8 bases line up with TRBD1. Germline CDR1 SGHRS, CDR2 YFSETQ. Germline trimming cut 3 bases from V and 6 bases from J; bases unmatched to any gene: 12. CDR3 length: 16 residues. As DNA, the CDR3 is TGCGCCAGCAGCTATCTCAATCAGGGGGCAGGGGATACGCAGTATTTT. This encodes CASSYLNQGAGDTQYF. The full variable domain, rest sourced from reference TRBV5-1 and TRBJ2-3, is KAGVTQTPRYLIKTRGQQVTLSCSPISGHRSVSWYQQTPGQGLQFLFEYFSETQRNKGNFPGRFSGRQFSNSRSEMNVSTLELGDSALYLCASSYLNQGAGDTQYFGPGTRLTVL.

This clone was recorded only once. This rearrangement joins TRBV2 to TRBJ1-3, with 9 positions matching TRBD1. The CDR3 is 16 amino acids. After removal of 4 bases from V and 0 bases from J, the junction contained 4 bases not matched to a gene. CDR1 and CDR2 (germline): SNHLY, FYNNEI. The CDR3 bases are TGTGCCAGCAGTGGCCCGGACAGGGGCTCTGGAAACACCATATATTTT. It yields the protein CASSGPDRGSGNTIYF.

The genes are TRBV30 and TRBJ2-2; maybe TRBD2 (5 bases). V was pared by 4 bases and J by 6 bases, with 15 bases between. The CDR3 is 14 residues long. CDR1 GTSNPN and CDR2 SVGIG come from the germline V gene (reference sequence). CDR3 protein: CAWTPDSIPGELFF. CDR3 nucleotide sequence: TGTGCCTGGACTCCGGACTCAATACCCGGGGAGCTGTTTTTT.

This clone has a handful of counts. The gene calls are TRBV28 and TRBJ1-2; D is unclear. The V gene's germline CDR1 is MDHEN and CDR2 SYDVKM. Between the trimmed V and J ends, which lost 2 bases and 8 bases, there was a span of 9 bases. The CDR3 has 12 residues. This chain's CDR3 is CASSLTGRGYTF. Here the CDR3 DNA reads TGTGCCAGCAGTTTAACGGGGAGAGGCTACACCTTC.

V usage is TRBV15 and J usage is TRBJ2-7; the match to TRBD1 covers 8 bases. Unmatched junction bases numbered 14, after V lost 0 bases and J lost 1 base. Germline CDR1 reads LNHNV; CDR2 reads YYDKDF (reference sequence). This CDR3 region has 19 residues. CDR3 bases: TGTGCCACCAGCAGAGATCTTACAGGGGGTGTTCTCAGGTCCTACGAGCAGTACTTC. Translated, it gives CATSRDLTGGVLRSYEQYF.

The chain has TRBV27 and TRBJ1-2; D might be TRBD1 (5 bases). This CDR3 has 15 residues. Trimming removed 7 bases at V and 1 base at J, with 16 bases between. Looked up from germline, CDR1 is MNHEY and CDR2 is SMNVEV (reference sequence). The CDR3 loop is CASTKGGALNYGYTF. CDR3 DNA: TGTGCCAGCACCAAGGGAGGGGCCCTTAACTATGGCTACACCTTC.

This rearrangement joins TRBV27 to TRBJ2-7; D perhaps matches TRBD1 (6 bases). Germline V gene sequence: CDR1 MNHEY, CDR2 SMNVEV (reference sequence). The CDR3 totals 14 residues. The ends were cut back, 5 bases at V and 0 bases at J, with 11 bases in the middle. CDR3 residues: CASSQYRVSYEQYF. The CDR3 nucleotides are TGTGCCAGCAGTCAATACAGGGTCTCCTACGAGCAGTACTTC.

As for this clone: At the DNA level, this CDR3 is encoded by other sequences in the same sample as well. V gene TRBV6-1 combines with J gene TRBJ1-1; no clear D. Per germline, CDR1 MNHNS and CDR2 SASEGT. Trimming removed 2 bases from V and 1 base from J, with 5 bases in between. The CDR3 totals 13 residues. CDR3 bases: TGTGCCAGCAGTGAACGCGGGAACACTGAAGCTTTCTTT. Residues: CASSERGNTEAFF.

The rearrangement joins TRBV13 to TRBJ1-2; D perhaps matches TRBD1 (5 bases). V lost 1 base and J lost 6, with 18 bases in between. This CDR3 has 16 residues. Germline V CDR1 and CDR2: PRHDT, FYEKMQ (reference sequence). The DNA for the CDR3 is TGTGCCAGCAGCTTAGTCAGGGCCAAAGGATTTAATGGCTACACCTTC. Its protein product is CASSLVRAKGFNGYTF.

This rearrangement joins TRBV19 to TRBJ2-7, with a weak D call TRBD2 (5 bases). Germline CDR1 LNHDA, CDR2 SQIVND (reference sequence). This CDR3 has 13 amino acids. V shed 11 bases and J shed 6 bases, with 20 bases lying between them. CDR3 protein: CAAQVSVLCEQYF. The CDR3, as DNA: TGTGCCGCCCAAGTTAGCGTTCTTTGCGAGCAGTACTTC.

This chain uses TRBV30 with TRBJ1-2; no reliable D call. Germline-derived CDR1 and CDR2 are GTSNPN and SVGIG (reference sequence). V lost 5 bases to trimming and J lost 6 bases, with 13 bases between them. The CDR3 sequence is 12 residues long. CDR3 protein: CAWGRTPHGYTF. The CDR3, as DNA: TGTGCCTGGGGCCGGACTCCCCATGGCTACACCTTC. The whole variable domain, filled in from reference TRBV30 and TRBJ1-2, reads SQTIHQWPATLVQPVGSPLSLECTVEGTSNPNLYWYRQAAGRGLQLLFYSVGIGQISSEVPQNLSASRPQDRQFILSSKKLLLSDSGFYLCAWGRTPHGYTFGSGTRLTVV.

The chain couples TRBV3-1 (or the pseudogene TRBV3-2) to TRBJ1-6, with D uncertain. V shed 4 bases and J shed 8 bases, with 12 bases lying between them. Germline CDR1 reads LGHDT; CDR2 reads YNNKEL (reference sequence). The CDR3 is 14 residues long. The DNA for the CDR3 is TGTGCCAGCAGCCCCTTCCAGGTGGATTCACCCCTCCACTTT. Protein product: CASSPFQVDSPLHF.

V and J are TRBV9 and TRBJ1-1; D not certain. CDR1 and CDR2 (germline): SGDLS, YYNGEE. The length of the CDR3 is 14 residues. Deletions cut 4 bases from V and 6 bases from J, with 16 bases between. The CDR3 is CASSTSRNEAEAFF. The CDR3 nucleotides are TGTGCCAGCAGCACATCCAGGAACGAAGCTGAAGCTTTCTTT.

The V gene is TRBV10-2, the J gene TRBJ2-7, with 10 bases identical to TRBD2. CDR1 is WSHSY, CDR2 SAAADI, per germline. Unmatched junction bases numbered 7, after V lost 6 bases and J lost 2 bases. This CDR3 comprises 15 residues. The CDR3 DNA sequence: TGCGCCAGCAGGGACGGGACTAGCGAGACCTACGAGCAGTACTTC. Translated: CASRDGTSETYEQYF.

This chain joins TRBV27 and TRBJ1-1, with D maybe TRBD1 (5 bases). Germline assignment: CDR1 MNHEY and CDR2 SMNVEV (reference sequence). This CDR3 spans 14 amino acids. V lost 6 bases, J lost 1 base, and 12 bases lay in between. The CDR3 reads CASRKFDRNTEAFF. The CDR3 nucleotides read TGTGCCAGCAGGAAGTTTGACAGGAACACTGAAGCTTTCTTT.

The rearrangement joins TRBV10-3 to TRBJ1-2, with no clear D. V lost 8 bases and J lost 2, with 9 bases in between. This CDR3 is 12 amino acids long. The germline V gene encodes CDR1 ENHRY and CDR2 SYGVKD. CDR3 in DNA: TGTGCCATCTTTAGGGAGAACTATGGCTACACCTTC. Protein: CAIFRENYGYTF.

This clone was counted between two and nine times. The rearrangement uses TRBV6-1 and TRBJ1-3; weak D call: TRBD1 (5 bases). Trimming shortened V by 1 base and J by 4 bases, and 11 bases separated the two germline ends. Germline V gene data show CDR1 as MNHNS and CDR2 as SASEGT. The CDR3 has 15 residues. CDR3 DNA: TGTGCCAGCAGTGAAGTAGGCAGGGTGGGAAACACCATATATTTT. Residues: CASSEVGRVGNTIYF.

The chain recombines TRBV19 with TRBJ1-5; the match to TRBD1 covers 8 bases. After removal of 6 bases from V and 12 bases from J, the junction contained 16 bases not matched to a gene. Germline assignment: CDR1 LNHDA and CDR2 SQIVND (reference sequence). The CDR3 loop spans 15 amino acids. CDR3 in amino acids: CASRSRTGSEWGQHF. The CDR3 DNA reads TGTGCCAGTAGGAGTAGGACAGGGTCGGAGTGGGGCCAGCATTTT.

This chain uses TRBV5-1 with TRBJ2-2, with D possibly matching TRBD1 (6 bases). The CDR3 contains 14 residues. V lost 3 bases to trimming and J lost 4 bases, with 10 bases between them. Germline V gene lookup returns CDR1 SGHRS and CDR2 YFSETQ. CDR3 nucleotide sequence: TGCGCCAGCAGCTCGGACAGATCCACCGGGGAGCTGTTTTTT. Protein product: CASSSDRSTGELFF.

CDR3 coding DNA: TGTGCCAGCAGCGACGGACAGGGGGCTAATGAGCAGTTCTTC. Translating it yields CASSDGQGANEQFF. The genes are TRBV3-1 (or the pseudogene TRBV3-2) and TRBJ2-1; 11 bases are shared with TRBD1. Germline V gene data show CDR1 as LGHDT and CDR2 as YNNKEL (reference sequence). The junction had 4 bases not matched to a gene; V was cut back by 5 bases and J by 7 bases. This CDR3 region has 14 residues.

The CDR3 DNA reads as TGTGCCAGCAGCCTAGACACTTCCCACTACAATGAGCAGTTCTTC. The encoded protein is CASSLDTSHYNEQFF. The rearrangement uses TRBV3-1 (or the pseudogene TRBV3-2) and TRBJ2-1; the D is unclear. CDR1 and CDR2 (germline): LGHDT, YNNKEL (reference sequence). This CDR3 region has 15 residues. The V gene lost 4 bases and the J gene lost 3 bases, with 13 bases spanning the gap.

This clone was found once. The V and J genes are TRBV5-8 and TRBJ1-1, with 8 bases aligning to TRBD1. This CDR3 is 14 amino acids long. CDR1 and CDR2 from the germline V gene are SGHTS and YDEGEE. J was trimmed by 2 bases and V by 3 bases; bases with no gene match: 3. The DNA of the CDR3 is TGTGCCAGCAGCTCGACAGGGGAAAACACTGAAGCTTTCTTT. Encoded protein: CASSSTGENTEAFF.

J is TRBJ2-1 and V is TRBV4-1; 11 bases agree with TRBD2. Trimming at V came to 3 bases and at J to 9 bases, leaving 7 bases not matched to a gene. CDR1 MGHRA and CDR2 YSYEKL come from the germline V gene. This CDR3 is 15 amino acids long. The CDR3 sequence is CASSQGLAEGGEQFF. The CDR3 DNA reads TGCGCCAGCAGCCAGGGACTAGCGGAGGGGGGTGAGCAGTTCTTC.

This chain uses TRBV4-3 with TRBJ2-2; D not resolved. This CDR3 comprises 13 residues. The ends were cut back, 1 base at V and 8 bases at J, with 8 bases in the middle. Germline V gene data show CDR1 as LGHNA and CDR2 as YSLEER. In nucleotides, the CDR3 is TGCGCCAGCAGCCAAGGACTCCGGGGGGAGCTGTTTTTT. Protein: CASSQGLRGELFF.

Only one count was recorded for this clone. The CDR3 nucleotides are TGTGCCAGCAGTGAATTGGGGACAGGCTATGGCTACACCTTC. Translating gives CASSELGTGYGYTF. The chain combines TRBV2 with TRBJ1-2, with 8 bases matching TRBD1. The CDR3 is made up of 14 amino acids. Germline V lookup: CDR1 SNHLY, CDR2 FYNNEI. Trimming at V came to 2 bases and at J to 4 bases, leaving 3 bases not matched to a gene. The full variable domain, its missing parts supplied by reference TRBV2 and TRBJ1-2, is EPEVTQTPSHQVTQMGQEVILRCVPISNHLYFYWYRQILGQKVEFLVSFYNNEISEKSEIFDDQFSVERPDGSNFTLKIRSTKLEDSAMYFCASSELGTGYGYTFGSGTRLTVV.